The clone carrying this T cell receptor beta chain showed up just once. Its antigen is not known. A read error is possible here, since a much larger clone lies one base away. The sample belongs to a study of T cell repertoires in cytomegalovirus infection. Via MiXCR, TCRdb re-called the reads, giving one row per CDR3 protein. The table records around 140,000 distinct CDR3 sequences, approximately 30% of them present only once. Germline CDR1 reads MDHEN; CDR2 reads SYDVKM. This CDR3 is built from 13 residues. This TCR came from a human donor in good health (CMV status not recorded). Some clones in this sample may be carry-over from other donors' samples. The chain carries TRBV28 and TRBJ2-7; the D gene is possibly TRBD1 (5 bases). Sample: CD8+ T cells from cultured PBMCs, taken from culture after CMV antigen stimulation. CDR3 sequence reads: CASEQGASYVQYF. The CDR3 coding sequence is TGTGCCAGTGAGCAGGGTGCCTCCTACGTGCAGTACTTC.